This entry is about one TCR beta chain. The data originate from a study of blood T cell repertoires in COVID-19. Whole-study context: COVID-19 samples from acute and convalescent phases originated in the United States, Italy and Spain.

TCRdb keeps only in-frame clones here, not all; method: immunoSEQ multiplex PCR. The table includes some 200,000 clones, roughly 80% detected once. The material sequenced was peripheral blood. This TCR derives from a woman of 80 years or more with COVID-19, enrolled during active disease.

CDR3 nucleotide sequence: TGCGCCAGCAGCTTCACGCGGGGTCTCGAGCAGTACTTC. This encodes CASSFTRGLEQYF. The rearrangement joins TRBV5-1 to TRBJ2-7, with D possibly matching TRBD2 (6 bases). V lost 2 bases, J lost 6 bases, and 12 bases lay in between. Germline loops: CDR1 SGHRS, CDR2 YFSETQ. This CDR3 spans 13 amino acids.